These T cell receptor beta chains were read from a single sample in a study of Ad26.COV2.S vaccination and SARS-CoV-2 variants. Only in-frame clones appear in the TCRdb table, and some are missing; sequencing was by immunoSEQ multiplex PCR. The data contain around 400,000 clones, 83% of them seen just once; the ten biggest clones take up around 7.4%. The source material was peripheral blood, sampled in a trial of Ad26.COV2.S vaccine versus placebo. These receptors originate from a person between 18 and 60 years old who received the Ad26.COV2.S COVID-19 vaccine or a placebo. Each CDR3 is given with its conserved first and last residue. Each record gives: V gene, CDR3 length, CDR3 protein.

v_gene: TRBV25-1; len: 16; CDR3aa: CASYPEVAGAGEKLFF
v_gene: TRBV18; len: 16; CDR3aa: CASSPRVDGSSYEQYF
v_gene: TRBV18; len: 14; CDR3aa: CASSPRQGSYEQYF
v_gene: TRBV7-8; len: 11; CDR3aa: CASSATGEAFF
v_gene: TRBV3-1/TRBV3-2; len: 16; CDR3aa: CASSQGVGLTNEKLFF
v_gene: TRBV2; len: 15; CDR3aa: CASSAQGAANEKLFF
v_gene: TRBV5-1; len: 14; CDR3aa: CASSQTQPAEKLFF
v_gene: TRBV7-9; len: 16; CDR3aa: CASSLVARGLWETQYF
v_gene: TRBV5-5; len: 13; CDR3aa: CASSLERWNEQFF
v_gene: TRBV7-2; len: 15; CDR3aa: CASSFQRGAQETQYF